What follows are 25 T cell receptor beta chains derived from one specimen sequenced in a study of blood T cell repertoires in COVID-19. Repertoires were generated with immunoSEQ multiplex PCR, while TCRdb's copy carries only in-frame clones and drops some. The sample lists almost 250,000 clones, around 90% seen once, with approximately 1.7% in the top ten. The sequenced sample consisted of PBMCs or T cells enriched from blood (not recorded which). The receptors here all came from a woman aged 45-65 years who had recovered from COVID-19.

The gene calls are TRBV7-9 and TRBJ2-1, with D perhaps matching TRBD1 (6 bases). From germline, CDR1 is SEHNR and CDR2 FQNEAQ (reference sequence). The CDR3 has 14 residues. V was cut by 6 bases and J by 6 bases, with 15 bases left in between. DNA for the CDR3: TGTGCCAGCAGAACCGGGACAACATCCAATGAGCAGTTCTTC. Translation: CASRTGTTSNEQFF. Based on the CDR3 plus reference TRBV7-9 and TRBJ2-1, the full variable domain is DTGVSQNPRHKITKRGQNVTFRCDPISEHNRLYWYRQTLGQGPEFLTYFQNEAQLEKSRLLSDRFSAERPKGSFSTLEIQRTEQGDSAMYLCASRTGTTSNEQFFGPGTRLTVL.

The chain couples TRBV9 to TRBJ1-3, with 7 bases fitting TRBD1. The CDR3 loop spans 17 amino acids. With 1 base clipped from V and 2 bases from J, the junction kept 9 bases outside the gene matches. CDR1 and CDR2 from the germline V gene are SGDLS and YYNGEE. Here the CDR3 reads CASSVLSTGLTGNTIYF. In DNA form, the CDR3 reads TGTGCCAGCAGCGTACTCTCGACAGGGCTTACTGGAAACACCATATATTTT.

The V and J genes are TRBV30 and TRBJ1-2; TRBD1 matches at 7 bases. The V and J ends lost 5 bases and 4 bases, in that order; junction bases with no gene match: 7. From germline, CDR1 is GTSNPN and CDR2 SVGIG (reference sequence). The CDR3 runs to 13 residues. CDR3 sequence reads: CAWHRDRPYGYTF. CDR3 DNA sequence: TGTGCCTGGCACCGGGACAGACCCTATGGCTACACCTTC.

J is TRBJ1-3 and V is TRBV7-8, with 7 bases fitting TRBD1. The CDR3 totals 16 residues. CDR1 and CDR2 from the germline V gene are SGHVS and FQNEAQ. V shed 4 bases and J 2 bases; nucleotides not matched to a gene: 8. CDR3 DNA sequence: TGTGCCAGCAGCTCGCTATCGACAGGGACTGGAAACACCATATATTTT. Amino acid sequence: CASSSLSTGTGNTIYF.

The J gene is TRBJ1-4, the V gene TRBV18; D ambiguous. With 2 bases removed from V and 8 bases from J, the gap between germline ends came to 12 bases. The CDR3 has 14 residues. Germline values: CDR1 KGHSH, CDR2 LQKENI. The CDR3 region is CASSPSGFGEKLFF. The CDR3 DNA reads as TGTGCCAGCTCACCATCGGGATTCGGCGAAAAACTGTTTTTT.

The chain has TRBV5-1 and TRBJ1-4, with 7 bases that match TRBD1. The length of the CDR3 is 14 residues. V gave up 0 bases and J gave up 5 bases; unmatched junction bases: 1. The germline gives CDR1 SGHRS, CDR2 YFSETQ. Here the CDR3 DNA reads TGCGCCAGCAGCTTGGAGACAGGGAATGAAAAACTGTTTTTT. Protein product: CASSLETGNEKLFF.

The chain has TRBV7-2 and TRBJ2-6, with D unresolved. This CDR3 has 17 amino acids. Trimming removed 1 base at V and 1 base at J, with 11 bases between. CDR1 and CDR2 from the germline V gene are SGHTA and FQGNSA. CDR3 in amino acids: CASSLEHRGSGANVLTF. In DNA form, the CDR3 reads TGTGCCAGCAGCTTAGAACATAGAGGTTCTGGGGCCAACGTCCTGACTTTC.

The CDR3 sequence: CASSRGPEQYF. In DNA, the CDR3 is TGTGCCAGCAGTAGGGGCCCCGAGCAGTACTTC. V usage is TRBV6-2 or TRBV6-3 and J usage is TRBJ2-7; D might be TRBD1 (5 bases). The V end lost 5 bases, the J end lost 6 bases, and 8 bases lay between the germline ends. The CDR3 has 11 residues. Germline V gene data show CDR1 as MNHEY and CDR2 as SVGEGT.

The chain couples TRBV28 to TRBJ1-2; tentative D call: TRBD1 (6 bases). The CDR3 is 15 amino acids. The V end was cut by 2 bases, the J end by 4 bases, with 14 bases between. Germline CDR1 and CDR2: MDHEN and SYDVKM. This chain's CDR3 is CASSLGVRDTYGYTF. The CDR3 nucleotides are TGTGCCAGCAGTTTAGGTGTCAGGGACACCTATGGCTACACCTTC.

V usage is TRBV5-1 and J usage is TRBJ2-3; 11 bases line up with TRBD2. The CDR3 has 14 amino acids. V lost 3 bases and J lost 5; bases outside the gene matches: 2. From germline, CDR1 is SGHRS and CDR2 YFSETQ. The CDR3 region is CASSSGTSGDTQYF. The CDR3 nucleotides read TGCGCCAGCAGCTCGGGGACTAGCGGAGATACGCAGTATTTT.

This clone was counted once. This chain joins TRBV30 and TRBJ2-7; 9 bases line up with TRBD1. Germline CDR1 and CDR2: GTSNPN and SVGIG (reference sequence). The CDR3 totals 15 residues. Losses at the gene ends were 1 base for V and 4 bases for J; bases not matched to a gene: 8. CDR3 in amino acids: CAWSDPGTGSYEQYF. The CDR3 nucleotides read TGTGCCTGGAGTGATCCCGGGACAGGGTCGTACGAGCAGTACTTC.

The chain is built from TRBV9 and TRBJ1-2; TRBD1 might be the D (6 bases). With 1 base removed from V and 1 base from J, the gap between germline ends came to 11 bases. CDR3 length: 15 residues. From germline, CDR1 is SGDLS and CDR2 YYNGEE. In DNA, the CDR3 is TGTGCCAGCAGCGTATCAGGACAGCGTAACTATGGCTACACCTTC. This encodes CASSVSGQRNYGYTF.

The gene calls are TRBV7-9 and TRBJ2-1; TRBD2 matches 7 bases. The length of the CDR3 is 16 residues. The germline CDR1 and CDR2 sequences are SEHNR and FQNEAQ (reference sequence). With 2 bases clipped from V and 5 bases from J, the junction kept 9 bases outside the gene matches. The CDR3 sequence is CASSLWGGSRHNEQFF. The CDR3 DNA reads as TGTGCCAGCAGCTTATGGGGGGGGAGTCGTCACAATGAGCAGTTCTTC.

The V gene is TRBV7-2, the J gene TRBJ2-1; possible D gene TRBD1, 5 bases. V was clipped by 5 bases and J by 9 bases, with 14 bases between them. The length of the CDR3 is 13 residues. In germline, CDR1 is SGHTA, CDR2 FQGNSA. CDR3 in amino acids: CASSTIGQGEQFF. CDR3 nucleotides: TGTGCCAGCAGCACTATAGGGCAGGGTGAGCAGTTCTTC.

The DNA for the CDR3 is TGTGCCAGCAGCCTACTAGCGGGAGAGACCCAGTACTTC. Protein sequence: CASSLLAGETQYF. The rearrangement joins TRBV3-1 (or the pseudogene TRBV3-2) to TRBJ2-5, with 9 bases fitting TRBD2. The CDR3 is made up of 13 amino acids. V gave up 4 bases and J gave up 4 bases; unmatched junction bases: 1. Germline CDR1 reads LGHDT; CDR2 reads YNNKEL (reference sequence).

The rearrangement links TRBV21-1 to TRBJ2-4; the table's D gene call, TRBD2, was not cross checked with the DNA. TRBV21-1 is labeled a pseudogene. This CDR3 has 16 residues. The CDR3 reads CASSTWRTSGGTDQYF. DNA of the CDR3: TGTGCCAGCAGCACTTGGCGAACGAGCGGGGGAACGGATCAGTACTTC.

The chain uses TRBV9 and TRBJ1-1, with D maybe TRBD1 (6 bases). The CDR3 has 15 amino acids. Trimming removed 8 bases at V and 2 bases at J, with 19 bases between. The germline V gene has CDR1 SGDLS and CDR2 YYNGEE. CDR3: CASAAGGSVNTEAFF. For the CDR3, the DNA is TGTGCCAGTGCCGCGGGGGGCTCTGTTAACACTGAAGCTTTCTTT.

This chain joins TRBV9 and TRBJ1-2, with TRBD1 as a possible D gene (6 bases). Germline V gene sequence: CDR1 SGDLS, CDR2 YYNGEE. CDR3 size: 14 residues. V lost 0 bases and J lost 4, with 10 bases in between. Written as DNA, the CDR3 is TGTGCCAGCAGCGTAGACGGGACAAGCTATGGCTACACCTTC. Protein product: CASSVDGTSYGYTF.

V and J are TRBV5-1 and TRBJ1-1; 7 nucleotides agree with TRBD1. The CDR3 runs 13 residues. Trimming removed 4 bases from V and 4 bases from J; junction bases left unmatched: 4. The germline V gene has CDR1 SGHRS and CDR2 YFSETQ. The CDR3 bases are TGCGCCAGCAGCGAGGGGACAGCCACTGAAGCTTTCTTT. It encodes CASSEGTATEAFF.

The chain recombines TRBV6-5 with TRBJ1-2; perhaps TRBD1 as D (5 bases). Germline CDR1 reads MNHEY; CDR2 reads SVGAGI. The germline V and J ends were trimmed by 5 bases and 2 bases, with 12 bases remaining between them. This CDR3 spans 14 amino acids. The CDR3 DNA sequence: TGTGCCAGCAGTCCGAAACGACAGAACTATGGCTACACCTTC. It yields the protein CASSPKRQNYGYTF.

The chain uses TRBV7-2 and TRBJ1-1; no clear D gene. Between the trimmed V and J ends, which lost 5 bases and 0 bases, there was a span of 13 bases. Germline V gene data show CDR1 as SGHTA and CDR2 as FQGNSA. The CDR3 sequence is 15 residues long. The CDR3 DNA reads TGTGCCAGCAGCGCCCGGACGGGGTTGAACACTGAAGCTTTCTTT. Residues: CASSARTGLNTEAFF. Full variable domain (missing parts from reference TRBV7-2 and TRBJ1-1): GAGVSQSPSNKVTEKGKDVELRCDPISGHTALYWYRQSLGQGLEFLIYFQGNSAPDKSGLPSDRFSAERTGGSVSTLTIQRTQQEDSAVYLCASSARTGLNTEAFFGQGTRLTVV.

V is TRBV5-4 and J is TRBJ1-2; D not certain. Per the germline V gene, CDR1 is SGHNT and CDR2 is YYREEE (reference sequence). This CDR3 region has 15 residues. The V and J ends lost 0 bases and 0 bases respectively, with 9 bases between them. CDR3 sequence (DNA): TGTGCCAGCAGCTTGGCCTTGGAGTCTAACTATGGCTACACCTTC. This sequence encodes CASSLALESNYGYTF.

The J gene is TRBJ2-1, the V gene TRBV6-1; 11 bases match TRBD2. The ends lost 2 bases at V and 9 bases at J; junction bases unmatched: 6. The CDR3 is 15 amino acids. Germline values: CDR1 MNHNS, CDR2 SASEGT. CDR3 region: CASSENNLAGGEQFF. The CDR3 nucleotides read TGTGCCAGCAGTGAAAACAATCTAGCGGGGGGTGAGCAGTTCTTC.

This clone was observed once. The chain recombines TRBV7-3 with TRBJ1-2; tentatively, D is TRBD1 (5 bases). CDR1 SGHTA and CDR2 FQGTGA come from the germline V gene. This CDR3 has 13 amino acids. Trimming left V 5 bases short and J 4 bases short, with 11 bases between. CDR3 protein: CASSLGPVYGYTF. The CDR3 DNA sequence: TGTGCCAGCAGCCTGGGGCCGGTCTATGGCTACACCTTC.

CDR3 in DNA: TGTGCCAGCAATCAACAGGGGACGGGCAATGAAAAACTGTTTTTT. As protein: CASNQQGTGNEKLFF. The chain employs TRBV9 and TRBJ1-4, with TRBD1 identical over 7 bases. The trim removed 6 bases at V and 5 bases at J, leaving 10 bases unmatched. Looked up from germline, CDR1 is SGDLS and CDR2 is YYNGEE. This CDR3 is 15 amino acids long.